This T cell receptor (beta chain) was identified during a study of a mutant IDH1 vaccine in newly diagnosed glioma. Study as a whole: Vaccinations, eight in total, occurred in weeks 1, 3, 5, 7, 11, 15, 19, 23. The first vaccination came 4-6 weeks after radiotherapy alone, or with temozolomide cycles. Receipt of radiotherapy, temozolomide, or both preceded the study, and most received both. Study-wide points: Evidence of vaccine-induced immune responses was documented in 85% to 95% of patients.

Assay used: immunoSEQ multiplex PCR; TCRdb lists only in-frame clones, some missing. The sample records about 43,000 clones, about 81% being singletons. Time point given: week 23, last vaccination. Each dose of the vaccine consisted of 300 ug of mutant IDH1 20-mer peptide, with topical imiquimod. On this clone itself: Antigen unknown.

The CDR3 has 19 residues. CDR1 and CDR2 from the germline V gene are GTSNPN and SVGIG (reference sequence). Trimming removed 0 bases from V and 2 bases from J; junction bases left unmatched: 13. The rearrangement joins TRBV30 to TRBJ2-6; TRBD1 aligns across 7 bases. The receptor was isolated from a young woman with glioma. Some clones in this sample may be carry-over from other donors' samples. Sequences were derived from PBMCs, sampled from a glioma patient whose treatment included an IDH1 peptide vaccine. CDR3 loop: CAWSVSPGQWGPGANVLTF. In nucleotides, the CDR3 is TGTGCCTGGAGTGTATCCCCGGGACAGTGGGGCCCTGGGGCCAACGTCCTGACTTTC. Full variable domain (outside the CDR3, taken from reference TRBV30 and TRBJ2-6): SQTIHQWPATLVQPVGSPLSLECTVEGTSNPNLYWYRQAAGRGLQLLFYSVGIGQISSEVPQNLSASRPQDRQFILSSKKLLLSDSGFYLCAWSVSPGQWGPGANVLTFGAGSRLTVL.